A single sample gave rise to the 13 T cell receptor beta chains below, sequenced in a study of post-analysis software for immune sequencing data. The antigens of these receptors remain unknown. Study-wide results and caveats: Comparison of patients with controls showed five TRBV segments more frequent in patients, TRBV5-6, TRBV5-1 and TRBV20-1 among them.

TCR beta cDNA libraries included unique molecular identifiers. TCRdb processed the PCR reads anew with MiXCR; each CDR3 protein has one entry. This repertoire shows hundreds of thousands of distinct CDR3 sequences, less than 45% found once; its top ten account for around 10%. The sequenced sample consisted of blood. The receptors here all came from a girl between 5 and 17 years old with multiple sclerosis.

V usage is TRBV20-1 and J usage is TRBJ2-5, with D perhaps matching TRBD1 or TRBD2 (5 bases each). The CDR3 is made up of 15 amino acids. V lost 0 bases, J lost 5 bases, and 16 bases lay in between. Germline V lookup: CDR1 DFQATT, CDR2 SNEGSKA (reference sequence). The CDR3 region is CSARDTRDPMETQYF. The CDR3 DNA is TGCAGTGCTAGAGATACTAGGGACCCAATGGAGACCCAGTACTTC.

Worth noting for this clonotype: Just one base apart from a much larger clone, this may be a read error. J is TRBJ2-7 and V is TRBV20-1; no definite D call. Matching the DNA end better, TRBJ2-5 makes the J call doubtful. The CDR3 contains 10 residues. Germline values: CDR1 DFQATT, CDR2 SNEGSKA (reference sequence). Here the CDR3 reads CSARRWTQYF. Written as DNA, the CDR3 is TGCAGTGCCCGACGTTGGACCCAGTACTTC.

This clonotype was observed a handful of times. The chain combines TRBV29-1 with TRBJ2-7; 10 bases line up with TRBD2. This CDR3 comprises 15 residues. Trimming cost V 4 bases and J 2 bases; bases outside gene matches: 8. From germline, CDR1 is SQVTM and CDR2 ANQGSEA. CDR3 sequence reads: CSVVSSGSVTYEQYF. The CDR3 coding sequence is TGCAGCGTTGTCTCTAGCGGGAGTGTAACCTACGAGCAGTACTTC.

A note on this clonotype: An end of the junction does not agree with germline; a read error may underlie this. The chain couples TRBV25-1 to TRBJ1-6; D unresolved. This CDR3 comprises 14 residues. Germline values: CDR1 MGHDK, CDR2 SYGVNS. The chain's CDR3 is CASSEIRNNSPLHF. CDR3 nucleotide sequence: TGTGCCAGCAGTGAAATCAGGAATAATTCGCCCCTCCACTTT.

This clonotype was found many times. This chain uses TRBV28 with TRBJ2-5, with 7 bases identical to TRBD1. V lost 2 bases to trimming and J lost 4 bases; unmatched junction nucleotides: 4. In germline, CDR1 is MDHEN, CDR2 SYDVKM. This CDR3 contains 14 residues. The CDR3 here is CASSLVGGGETQYF. DNA of the CDR3: TGTGCCAGCAGTTTAGTAGGGGGCGGAGAGACCCAGTACTTC.

J is TRBJ2-3 and V is TRBV5-1; 8 bases agree with TRBD2. The CDR3 has 21 residues. The V segment lost 0 bases and the J segment 2 bases; nucleotides outside the gene matches: 20. The V gene's germline CDR1 is SGHRS and CDR2 YFSETQ. CDR3 region: CASSLAGVAGFTVPYTDTQYF. DNA of the CDR3: TGCGCCAGCAGCTTGGCCGGTGTAGCGGGATTTACCGTCCCTTACACAGATACGCAGTATTTT.

J is TRBJ1-2 and V is TRBV11-2; D is undetermined. The CDR3 is 13 residues long. Germline CDR1 SGHAT, CDR2 FQNNGV. V gave up 5 bases and J gave up 8 bases, with 15 bases separating them. The CDR3 loop reads CASSQATARGYTF. The CDR3 nucleotides are TGTGCCAGCAGCCAAGCTACAGCTCGGGGCTACACCTTC.

This chain uses TRBV12-3 or TRBV12-4 with TRBJ1-4; no definite D call. The CDR3 is made up of 13 amino acids. V dropped 3 bases and J dropped 5 bases, with 7 bases sitting between them. This CDR3 reads CASSFPGNEKLFF. CDR3 DNA: TGTGCCAGCAGTTTCCCGGGGAATGAAAAACTGTTTTTT.

The rearrangement links TRBV9 to TRBJ2-1; no firm D call. This CDR3 comprises 15 residues. The germline gives CDR1 SGDLS, CDR2 YYNGEE. V gave up 0 bases and J gave up 4 bases, with 11 bases separating them. The CDR3 DNA sequence: TGTGCCAGCAGCGTAGCGGCAGCCCATTACAATGAGCAGTTCTTC. Protein: CASSVAAAHYNEQFF.

This clonotype was seen only a few times. This sequence joins TRBV9 and TRBJ2-3; D perhaps matches TRBD2 (6 bases). The CDR3 runs to 16 residues. Per germline, CDR1 SGDLS and CDR2 YYNGEE. V was cut by 6 bases and J by 0 bases, with 17 bases left in between. This CDR3 reads CASIPGVADSTDTQYF. CDR3 bases: TGTGCCAGCATCCCGGGGGTAGCGGATAGCACAGATACGCAGTATTTT.

The chain is built from TRBV24-1 and TRBJ2-1; 8 bases are a match to TRBD1. With V trimmed by 5 bases and J by 6 bases, 5 bases remained unmatched. Germline V CDR1 and CDR2: KGHDR, SFDVKD. The CDR3 spans 14 residues. The CDR3 is CATSVAQGVNEQFF. The CDR3 DNA reads as TGTGCCACCAGTGTGGCACAGGGGGTCAATGAGCAGTTCTTC.

This clonotype came up once. The gene calls are TRBV5-1 and TRBJ1-5; D is possibly TRBD1 (5 bases). Germline CDR1 SGHRS, CDR2 YFSETQ. CDR3 length equals 14 residues. V lost 0 bases, J lost 5 bases, and 9 bases lay in between. CDR3 nucleotides: TGCGCCAGCAGCTTGGGGGGGAGGGATCAGCCCCAGCATTTT. Translated: CASSLGGRDQPQHF.

This clonotype has only a few counts. CDR3 in amino acids: CAIRPGGGRAYEQFF. Here the CDR3 DNA reads TGTGCCATCAGGCCGGGGGGCGGGAGGGCATATGAGCAGTTCTTC. This chain joins TRBV10-3 and TRBJ2-1; 9 positions match TRBD2. V lost 6 bases to trimming and J lost 8 bases; unmatched junction nucleotides: 11. This CDR3 is built from 15 residues. Germline V gene lookup returns CDR1 ENHRY and CDR2 SYGVKD.